This T cell receptor (beta chain) derives from a study of CD8 T cells in Susac syndrome. The RNA, about 0.5 to 1 ug, was put through reverse transcription using random hexamers. TCRdb reanalysed the immunoSEQ multiplex PCR reads using MiXCR and keeps one entry per CDR3 protein. The sample gives 100,000 to 150,000 distinct CDR3 sequences, 90% to 95% of which show up once; 0.09% to 0.15% is in the top ten. The germline V and J ends were trimmed by 4 bases and 7 bases, with 20 bases remaining between them. From germline, CDR1 is SGHRS and CDR2 YFSETQ. This CDR3 region has 15 residues. From blood CD8+ and CD4+ T cells, TCR beta sequences were generated. FACS was used to enrich TEMRA cells, whereas the CD8+ and CD4+ T cells were obtained by negative isolation.

The rearrangement links TRBV5-1 to TRBJ1-2; D call uncertain. The sequence was obtained from a human donor in good health. Sequenced input: CD4+ T cells from PBMCs. The CDR3 region is CASSMAGEYGSGYTF. The CDR3, as DNA: TGCGCCAGCAGCATGGCTGGGGAATATGGTTCTGGCTACACCTTC. Full variable domain (rest looked up from reference TRBV5-1 and TRBJ1-2): KAGVTQTPRYLIKTRGQQVTLSCSPISGHRSVSWYQQTPGQGLQFLFEYFSETQRNKGNFPGRFSGRQFSNSRSEMNVSTLELGDSALYLCASSMAGEYGSGYTFGSGTRLTVV.